A selection of T cell receptor beta chains follows, all from one sample in a study of blood T cell repertoires in COVID-19. Generated by immunoSEQ multiplex PCR, the TCRdb table keeps only in-frame clones and is missing some. The sample contains approximately 80,000 clones, around 77% of which appear only once. The sample taken for sequencing was peripheral blood. All receptors come from a human donor in a cohort sampled during active COVID-19. Each CDR3 is given with its conserved first and last residue. A D gene is named only where the DNA matches it firmly. Only some rows state a clone size, as once, few, many or a class for expanded clones.

abundance: .
v_gene: TRBV18
d_gene: .
j_gene: TRBJ2-6
CDR3nt: TGTGCCAGCTCACCTGCGGCGCCTGGGGCCAACGTCCTGACTTTC
CDR3aa: CASSPAAPGANVLTF

abundance: .
v_gene: TRBV5-4
d_gene: .
j_gene: TRBJ2-3
CDR3nt: TGTGCCAGCAGCTCAGGACATAGCACAGATACGCAGTATTTT
CDR3aa: CASSSGHSTDTQYF

abundance: few
v_gene: TRBV7-9
d_gene: .
j_gene: TRBJ1-1
CDR3nt: TGTGCCAGCAGCCCCGACAGTTTCATGAACACTGAAGCTTTCTTT
CDR3aa: CASSPDSFMNTEAFF

abundance: .
v_gene: TRBV27
d_gene: TRBD1
j_gene: TRBJ2-7
CDR3nt: TGTGCCAGCAGTCCGACAGGGGGCGAGCAGTACTTC
CDR3aa: CASSPTGGEQYF

abundance: once
v_gene: TRBV7-9
d_gene: .
j_gene: TRBJ1-4
CDR3nt: TGTGCCAGCAGCTCAGATGTTAGACAGAGAGAAAAACTGTTTTTT
CDR3aa: CASSSDVRQREKLFF

abundance: .
v_gene: TRBV18
d_gene: .
j_gene: TRBJ2-7
CDR3nt: TGTGCCAGCTCACCCCAGAGGAGCTCCTACGAGCAGTACTTC
CDR3aa: CASSPQRSSYEQYF

abundance: .
v_gene: TRBV28
d_gene: TRBD1
j_gene: TRBJ1-1
CDR3nt: TGTGCCAGCACCTCGGGACAGGGACCCGCTGAAGCTTTCTTT
CDR3aa: CASTSGQGPAEAFF

abundance: .
v_gene: TRBV15
d_gene: .
j_gene: TRBJ1-5
CDR3nt: TGTGCCACCAGTCAGGAGTCAGGGGACAATCAGCCCCAGCATTTT
CDR3aa: CATSQESGDNQPQHF

abundance: .
v_gene: TRBV21-1
d_gene: .
j_gene: TRBJ2-7
CDR3nt: TGTGCCAGCAGCAACTTGGGGACAGGGGGACCCACCTACGAGCAGTACTTC
CDR3aa: CASSNLGTGGPTYEQYF

abundance: .
v_gene: TRBV2
d_gene: TRBD1
j_gene: TRBJ1-2
CDR3nt: TGTGCCAGCAGTGAACGGATTGGGCGACAGGGGGACTATGGCTACACCTTC
CDR3aa: CASSERIGRQGDYGYTF

abundance: .
v_gene: TRBV18
d_gene: TRBD1
j_gene: TRBJ1-4
CDR3nt: TGTGCCAGCTCACTGACAGGGTCCCCTGAAAAACTGTTTTTT
CDR3aa: CASSLTGSPEKLFF

abundance: .
v_gene: TRBV6-2/TRBV6-3
d_gene: .
j_gene: TRBJ2-3
CDR3nt: TGTGCCAGCAGTTATAAAGGGGGATTCACAGATACGCAGTATTTT
CDR3aa: CASSYKGGFTDTQYF

abundance: .
v_gene: TRBV5-6
d_gene: .
j_gene: TRBJ2-7
CDR3nt: TGTGCCAGCAGCTTGGCCCTGGCAGGGTCGGGCGAGCAGTACTTC
CDR3aa: CASSLALAGSGEQYF

abundance: few
v_gene: TRBV14
d_gene: .
j_gene: TRBJ2-5
CDR3nt: TGTGCCAGCAGCCTCGGCTGGGGGGAGTGGGAGACCCAGTACTTC
CDR3aa: CASSLGWGEWETQYF

abundance: few
v_gene: TRBV2
d_gene: .
j_gene: TRBJ1-2
CDR3nt: TGTGCCAGCACTCCGATGGGCGGGAGCTATGGCTACACCTTC
CDR3aa: CASTPMGGSYGYTF

abundance: .
v_gene: TRBV30
d_gene: .
j_gene: TRBJ1-4
CDR3nt: TGTGCCTGGAGTGTACCCGGGTTGGGTGAAAAACTGTTTTTT
CDR3aa: CAWSVPGLGEKLFF

abundance: .
v_gene: TRBV3-1/TRBV3-2
d_gene: .
j_gene: TRBJ2-7
CDR3nt: TGTGCCAGCAGCCAAGAGATCAGCAGGACCTACGAGCAGTACTTC
CDR3aa: CASSQEISRTYEQYF

abundance: .
v_gene: TRBV18
d_gene: .
j_gene: TRBJ1-4
CDR3nt: TGTGCCAGCTCACCACCGATAGGGGTAACTAATGAAAAACTGTTTTTT
CDR3aa: CASSPPIGVTNEKLFF

abundance: .
v_gene: TRBV4-1
d_gene: TRBD1
j_gene: TRBJ2-7
CDR3nt: TGCGCCAGCAGCCAGGCGACAGGGACGCGCGAGCAGTACTTC
CDR3aa: CASSQATGTREQYF

abundance: .
v_gene: TRBV5-6
d_gene: TRBD1
j_gene: TRBJ1-5
CDR3nt: TGTGCCAGCAGCCCACAGGGGAGGAATCAGCCCCAGCATTTT
CDR3aa: CASSPQGRNQPQHF

abundance: .
v_gene: TRBV7-9
d_gene: TRBD1
j_gene: TRBJ1-4
CDR3nt: TGTGCCAGCAGCCTCCGGGACAGTAATGAAAAACTGTTTTTT
CDR3aa: CASSLRDSNEKLFF

abundance: .
v_gene: TRBV2
d_gene: .
j_gene: TRBJ2-5
CDR3nt: TGTGCCAGCAGTGGGTCCCAGTCGGGCCAGTACTTC
CDR3aa: CASSGSQSGQYF